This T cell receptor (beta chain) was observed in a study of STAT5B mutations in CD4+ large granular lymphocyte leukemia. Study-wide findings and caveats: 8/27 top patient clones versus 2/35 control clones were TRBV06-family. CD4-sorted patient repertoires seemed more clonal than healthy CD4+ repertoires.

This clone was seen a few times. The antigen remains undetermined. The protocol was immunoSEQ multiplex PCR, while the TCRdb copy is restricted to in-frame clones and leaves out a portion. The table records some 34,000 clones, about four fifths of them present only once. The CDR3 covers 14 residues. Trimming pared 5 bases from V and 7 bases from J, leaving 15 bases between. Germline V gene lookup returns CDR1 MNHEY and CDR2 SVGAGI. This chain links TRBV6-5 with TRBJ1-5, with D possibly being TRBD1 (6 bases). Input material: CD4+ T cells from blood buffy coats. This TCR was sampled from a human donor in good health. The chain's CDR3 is CASSPAQRGQPQHF. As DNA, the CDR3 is TGTGCCAGCAGTCCCGCACAAAGGGGGCAGCCCCAGCATTTT.